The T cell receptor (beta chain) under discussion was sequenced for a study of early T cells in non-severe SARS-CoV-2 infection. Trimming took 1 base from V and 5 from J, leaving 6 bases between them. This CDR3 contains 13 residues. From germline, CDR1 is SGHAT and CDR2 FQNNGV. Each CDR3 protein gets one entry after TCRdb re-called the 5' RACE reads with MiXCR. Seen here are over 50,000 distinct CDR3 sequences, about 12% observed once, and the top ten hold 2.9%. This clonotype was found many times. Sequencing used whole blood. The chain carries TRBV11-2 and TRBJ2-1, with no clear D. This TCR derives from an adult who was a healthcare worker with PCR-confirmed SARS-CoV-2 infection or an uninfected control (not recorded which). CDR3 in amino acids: CASSLGLNNEQFF. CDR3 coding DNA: TGTGCCAGCAGCTTAGGACTCAACAATGAGCAGTTCTTC.